This T cell receptor (beta chain) was sequenced for a study of shared clonotypes between healthy human individuals. Study at large: Per-donor plates numbered three CD4 naive, three CD4 memory, two CD8 naive and one CD8 memory.

This CDR3 region has 13 residues. The V end was cut by 4 bases, the J end by 7 bases, with 13 bases between. Germline V lookup: CDR1 PRHDT, CDR2 FYEKMQ (reference sequence). Here immunoSEQ multiplex PCR was the method, and the copy in TCRdb shows in-frame clones only, minus some. The table has about 580,000 clones, roughly 98% seen once. Naive CD8 cells comprised CD45RO-negative, CCR7-positively selected cells, excluding terminally differentiated effector memory CD45RA+ cells. Donors were healthy HIV-negative adults without recent acute infections or vaccinations. Findings and caveats of the study: In a handful of donors, around 4.8% of naive CD4 clonotypes appeared in common.

Concerning this clone: Its specificity is not known.

The rearrangement links TRBV13 to TRBJ1-2; D is unclear. The clonotype was recovered from a man aged 25-45 years in good health. The sample comprised naive CD8+ T cells sorted from blood. This CDR3 reads CASSSANGPGYTF. In DNA form, the CDR3 reads TGTGCCAGCAGCTCCGCGAATGGCCCTGGCTACACCTTC. Variable domain in full (rest from reference TRBV13 and TRBJ1-2): AAGVIQSPRHLIKEKRETATLKCYPIPRHDTVYWYQQGPGQDPQFLISFYEKMQSDKGSIPDRFSAQQFSDYHSELNMSSLELGDSALYFCASSSANGPGYTFGSGTRLTVV.